This T cell receptor (beta chain) originates from a study of identical twins (dated by TCRdb to about 2016). Regarding the complete study: TCR alpha and beta repertoires from monozygotic twins, unrelated adults of various ages and cord blood were deep-sequenced to test whether fetal clonotypes persist. To rule out contamination, the twin experiments were replicated at different times with different library preparation protocols.

The V and J ends are trimmed by 2 bases and 2 bases, leaving 17 bases between them. Including the terminal cysteine and phenylalanine, the CDR3 comprises 17 residues. The entry retains the CDR3 DNA only, 51 bases that are in frame from base 1. CDR1 is given as MNHEY and CDR2 as SVGAGI, both from the germline V gene. The library was made by 5' RACE. The run used an Illumina HiSeq 2000. A universal primer binding site was introduced by template switching, and a unique molecular identifier was present in the final cDNA, enabling accurate counting of TCR cDNA molecules. Specific primers in the conserved constant-segment region were used to synthesize first-strand cDNA for the TCR alpha and beta chains. To control for contamination, each cDNA library was double barcoded with a SMART-Mk sample barcode plus Illumina barcodes. TruSeq adapter sequences, together with Illumina sample barcodes, were added in two successive PCR steps. Sequencing of the TCR alpha and beta cDNA libraries was done on the Illumina HiSeq platform using custom primers. The study's processing was this. MiGEC was used to process raw reads and extract unique molecular identifiers, and MiXCR was used to find CDR3 positions. Recombination models were inferred per individual with the repgenHMM and IGoR tools using an EM algorithm. Shared clonotypes were analyzed with the tcR package in R, and sharing was normalized by the product of cloneset sizes. To study raw recombination free of thymic and clonal selection effects, out-of-frame nonproductive sequences were analyzed. TCRdb took the public reads, trimmed them with fastp at Q25, ran MiXCR for clone calling and kept in-frame beta chains. Duplicate CDR3 protein sequences are folded into a single record with the most common DNA and genes. These V and J calls originate from TCRdb's pipeline instead of the authors' own analysis. This sample lists 550,000 to 700,000 distinct CDR3 sequences; around 20% were detected once. The ten largest make up approximately 4.5% of the sample.

Every donor was a healthy Caucasian. Three pairs of female monozygotic twins, all aged roughly 18 to 29 years, were included in the twin cohort. Peripheral blood mononuclear cells were used as the source from which RNA for TCR libraries was isolated. The investigation overall reported the following: In beta out-of-frame sequences, excess twin sharing was weaker, because having fewer shared sequences lowered the signal-to-noise ratio. Invariant T cells such as MAIT and iNKT could partly confound zero-insertion analyses, although diverse VJ usage argued against such confounding for most clonotypes. Out-of-frame TCR alpha sequences shared between twins showed an excess of low generation-probability sequences compared with coincidental sharing between unrelated individuals. Fewer insertions were carried by abundant cord blood beta clonotypes, a similar but weaker trend appeared in young adult naive repertoires, and no such trend appeared in memory repertoires. Because the same donors could not be followed over many years, the conclusions relied on cross-sectional statistical analysis. In monozygotic twins, recombination models systematically underestimated out-of-frame TCR alpha sharing, but the models matched the sharing seen between unrelated individuals.

This clonotype appeared many times. The antigen it recognizes is unknown. Nothing much larger sits one base from this clone, and base qualities are not available. The same data also contributed to another study, on T cells expressing NK-cell markers. The second investigation adds: In sorted CD3+CD56+NKG2C+, CD3+CD56+NKG2C- and CD3+CD56-NKG2C+ T-cell subsets from 8 or 9 donors, TCR beta-chain repertoires were profiled. Most of the eight sequenced donors were HCMV-seropositive and one was HCMV-seronegative. To restrict sorting to alphabetaTCR-expressing T cells, an anti-gammadeltaTCR antibody was added in several experiments. For five or six donors, the dominant CD3+CD56+NKG2C+ clonotypes were among the top 10 CD8+ clonotypes and accounted for about 1.0-8% of CD8+ T cells. Those dominant clonotypes were again the most abundant among CD3+CD56-NKG2C+ cells in a handful of donors, at roughly 28.3-65%. It remained unclear whether the expanded NKG2C-expressing T cell clones were specific for HCMV antigens. The study sequenced eight donors, all healthy volunteers chosen at random: three men and five women. HCMV serostatus was determined by detecting HCMV-specific IgG in serum with a commercial ELISA kit. For six donors, unsorted PBMC were also used to sequence bulk peripheral blood T-cell repertoires. MIGEC was used to demultiplex reads and group reads by UMI, and MiTCR was used to assemble and quantify clonotypes. Only TCR cDNA sequences supported by at least two reads were kept to exclude erroneous sequences. The tcR package was used for downstream repertoire analysis, with clonotypes matched between fractions based on CDR3 nucleotide sequence plus V segment. Antigen specificity was annotated against VDJdb with VDJmatch, allowing one amino acid substitution in CDR3.

This TCR was sampled from a woman younger than 35 in good health. The chain employs TRBV6-5 and TRBJ2-3; no confident D gene assignment can be made. The specimen sequenced was PBMCs. This receptor has the CDR3 CASSYVGPLQSTDTQYF. The DNA sequence is TGTGCCAGCAGTTACGTAGGACCCCTTCAATCCACAGATACGCAGTATTTT.